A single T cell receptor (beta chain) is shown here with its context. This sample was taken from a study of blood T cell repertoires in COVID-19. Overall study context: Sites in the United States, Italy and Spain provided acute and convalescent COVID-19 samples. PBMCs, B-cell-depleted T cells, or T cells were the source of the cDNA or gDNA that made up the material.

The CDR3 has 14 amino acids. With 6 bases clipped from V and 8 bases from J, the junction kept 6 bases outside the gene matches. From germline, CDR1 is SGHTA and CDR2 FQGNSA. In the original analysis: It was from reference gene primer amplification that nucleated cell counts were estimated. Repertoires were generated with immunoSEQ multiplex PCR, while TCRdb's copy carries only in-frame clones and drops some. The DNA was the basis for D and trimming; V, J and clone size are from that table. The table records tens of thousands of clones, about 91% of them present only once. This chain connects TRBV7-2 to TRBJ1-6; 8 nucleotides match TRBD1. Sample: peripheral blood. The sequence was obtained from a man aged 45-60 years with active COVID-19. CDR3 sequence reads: CASSWDRRYSPLHF. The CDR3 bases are TGTGCCAGCAGTTGGGACAGGAGGTATTCACCCCTCCACTTT.